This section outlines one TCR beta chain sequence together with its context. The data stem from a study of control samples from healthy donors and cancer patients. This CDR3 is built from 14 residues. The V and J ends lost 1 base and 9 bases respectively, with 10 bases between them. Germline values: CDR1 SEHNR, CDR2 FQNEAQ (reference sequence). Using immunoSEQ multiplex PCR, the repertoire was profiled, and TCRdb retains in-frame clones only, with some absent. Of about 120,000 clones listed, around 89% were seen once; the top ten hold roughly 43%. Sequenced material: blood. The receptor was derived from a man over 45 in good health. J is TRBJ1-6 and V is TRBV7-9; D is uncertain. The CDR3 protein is CASSLGVRISPLHF. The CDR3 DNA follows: TGTGCCAGCAGCTTAGGGGTACGGATTTCACCCCTCCACTTT.